One T cell receptor beta chain is described in this entry. Its specificity is not known. The CDR3 is 14 amino acids. Germline V lookup: CDR1 SGHRS, CDR2 YFSETQ. The sample comes from a study of monozygotic twins with inflammatory bowel disease. Study results and caveats: Researchers reported no repertoire similarity difference between concordant and discordant twins, possibly from limited power.

From its re-call of the 5' RACE reads, TCRdb lists each CDR3 protein once, without DNA. Found here are 400,000 or so distinct CDR3 sequences; the top ten clones hold more than 2%. The sample was blood. The chain links TRBV5-1 to TRBJ1-1; TCRdb calls TRBD1, which cannot be checked without DNA. The sequence was obtained from a human donor with ulcerative colitis or Crohn's disease, or a healthy co-twin of an affected twin (not recorded which). This chain's CDR3 is CASSLEDRFPEAFF.